This T cell receptor (beta chain) was recovered during a study of cytomegalovirus exposure and HLA in healthy donors. About this clone itself: What it binds is unknown.

General observations from the study: A later analysis found common viral pathogens apparently linked to several of the most significant clusters.

V lost 6 bases, J lost 1 base, and 3 bases stayed unmatched. The CDR3 is 14 residues long. Germline V gives CDR1 MDHEN, CDR2 SYDVKM. It was with 60 Vbeta and 13 Jbeta primers that the PCR ran. Repertoires were generated with immunoSEQ multiplex PCR, while TCRdb's copy carries only in-frame clones and drops some. The repertoire holds about 130,000 clones, with around 70% as singletons. The receptor was derived from a woman aged 60-75 years in good health and CMV-seropositive. The chain has TRBV28 and TRBJ1-5; 7 bases match TRBD1. Specimen: PBMCs. The CDR3 DNA is TGTGCCAGCAGACGGGGACAGAGCAATCAGCCCCAGCATTTT. Amino acid sequence: CASRRGQSNQPQHF.